Listed below are T cell receptor beta chains from one sample, sequenced in a study of identical twins. TCRdb redid the calling of the 5' RACE reads with MiXCR, one entry per CDR3 protein. The repertoire consists of roughly 1,500,000 distinct CDR3 sequences, with more than 30% occurring once and the leading ten covering about 0.25%. Material for sequencing was cord blood. Receptors originate from a newborn girl in good health. Both conserved end residues are part of each CDR3. A D gene is named only where the DNA matches it firmly. Clone size, where shown, is once, few, many, or a class for clones that have expanded.

>TRBD2|TRBV4-2|TRBJ2-1|many|17
CASSQEERGGLYGEQFF
TGTGCCAGCAGCCAAGAGGAACGGGGGGGACTTTATGGTGAGCAGTTCTTC
>.|TRBV6-5|TRBJ2-3|few|13
CASSYGLSDTQYF
TGTGCCAGCAGTTACGGGCTCTCCGATACGCAGTATTTT
>TRBD2|TRBV10-3|TRBJ2-3|.|16
CAISGGSGGWADTQYF
TGTGCCATCAGTGGCGGTAGCGGGGGGTGGGCAGATACGCAGTATTTT
>.|TRBV20-1|TRBJ1-5|.|13
CSALRDINQPQHF
TGCAGTGCCCTCCGGGACATCAATCAGCCCCAGCATTTT
>TRBD2|TRBV10-3|TRBJ2-5|.|12
CAISELAGEQYF
TGTGCCATCAGTGAGCTAGCGGGTGAGCAGTACTTC
>TRBD2|TRBV5-6|TRBJ2-7|.|16
CASSSLLAGLYNEQYF
TGTGCCAGCAGCTCCTTACTAGCGGGGCTATACAATGAGCAGTACTTC
>.|TRBV27|TRBJ2-1|many|15
CASSFGQRAYNEQFF
TGTGCCAGCAGTTTTGGCCAGCGGGCGTACAATGAGCAGTTCTTC
>.|TRBV7-2|TRBJ1-2|.|13
CASSSRGVYSYTF
TGTGCCAGCAGCTCAAGGGGAGTCTATAGCTACACCTTC
>TRBD2|TRBV20-1|TRBJ2-3|few|16
CSAELLAGGPPDTQYF
TGCAGTGCGGAGCTTCTAGCGGGAGGCCCCCCAGATACGCAGTATTTT
>.|TRBV28|TRBJ2-1|.|12
CASSPVGKVRFF
TGTGCCAGCAGCCCCGTCGGGAAGGTTCGGTTCTTC
>TRBD2|TRBV24-1|TRBJ2-3|few|13
CATSDWTRDTQYF
TGTGCCACCAGTGACTGGACTAGGGATACGCAGTATTTT
>.|TRBV29-1|TRBJ2-1|few|14
CSSEGTGSYNEQFF
TGCAGCTCGGAGGGGACTGGCTCCTACAATGAGCAGTTCTTC
>.|TRBV20-1|TRBJ1-5|.|12
CSSRGSNQPQHF
TGCAGTAGCAGGGGATCGAATCAGCCCCAGCATTTT
>TRBD2|TRBV28|TRBJ2-1|few|14
CASSPSGGENEQFF
TGTGCCAGCAGTCCTAGCGGAGGGGAAAATGAGCAGTTCTTC
>.|TRBV4-1|TRBJ1-4|.|18
CASSQDYLAMGLRWKLFF
TGCGCCAGCAGCCAAGATTACTTGGCAATGGGCCTGAGGTGGAAACTGTTTTTT
>TRBD1|TRBV9|TRBJ1-4|few|16
CASSVETGAFNEKLFF
TGTGCCAGCAGCGTGGAGACAGGGGCGTTTAATGAAAAACTGTTTTTT
>TRBD2|TRBV11-2|TRBJ2-1|few|16
CASSFRLAGTHNEQFF
TGTGCCAGCAGCTTCCGACTAGCGGGGACCCACAATGAGCAGTTCTTC
>.|TRBV10-2|TRBJ2-5|.|15
CASSDPTGTQETQYF
TGCGCCAGCAGTGACCCAACCGGGACACAAGAGACCCAGTACTTC
>.|TRBV29-1|TRBJ1-1|.|14
CSVRRDLGDTEAFF
TGCAGCGTTCGACGGGACCTTGGGGACACTGAAGCTTTCTTT
>TRBD2|TRBV19|TRBJ2-3|once|15
CASERSGSSRDTQYF
TGTGCCAGTGAACGGAGCGGGAGTAGCAGAGATACGCAGTATTTT
>TRBD2|TRBV5-1|TRBJ2-5|.|14
CATRAGGRYNEQYF
TGCGCCACCAGGGCGGGAGGGCGATACAATGAGCAGTACTTC
>.|TRBV4-1|TRBJ2-7|few|14
CASSQGVRGYEQYF
TGCGCCAGCAGCCAAGGAGTCAGGGGCTACGAGCAGTACTTC
>.|TRBV7-2|TRBJ2-7|.|12
CAGSLLRYEQYF
TGTGCCGGCAGCTTACTCCGGTACGAGCAGTACTTC
>.|TRBV7-9|TRBJ2-1|.|17
CASSLGIDEGFMDEQFF
TGTGCCAGCAGCTTAGGGATAGACGAGGGGTTTATGGATGAGCAGTTCTTC
>.|TRBV10-3|TRBJ1-2|many|13
CAISGVVNYGYTF
TGTGCCATCAGTGGGGTAGTCAACTATGGCTACACCTTC
>TRBD2|TRBV11-3|TRBJ2-5|.|18
CASSLGGTSGGDQETQYF
TGTGCCAGCAGCTTAGGGGGGACTAGCGGGGGGGACCAAGAGACCCAGTACTTC
>.|TRBV7-9|TRBJ1-5|.|14
CASSLMKQDQPQHF
TGTGCCAGCAGCTTGATGAAACAGGATCAGCCCCAGCATTTT
>TRBD2|TRBV12-3/TRBV12-4|TRBJ2-1|.|15
CASRPSGGFYDEQFF
TGTGCCAGCAGACCGAGCGGGGGGTTTTACGATGAGCAGTTCTTC
>TRBD1|TRBV4-2|TRBJ1-4|once|16
CASSPFVDRGGEKLFF
TGTGCCAGCAGCCCGTTTGTGGACAGGGGAGGTGAAAAACTGTTTTTT
>.|TRBV10-3|TRBJ1-2|.|16
CAISARNRELNYGYTF
TGTGCCATCAGTGCAAGGAACCGGGAGCTTAACTATGGCTACACCTTC
>.|TRBV28|TRBJ2-3|.|14
CASSYGRRTDTQYF
TGTGCCAGCAGTTATGGACGTCGCACAGATACGCAGTATTTT
>.|TRBV7-2|TRBJ2-5|.|14
CASLPFGLQETQYF
TGTGCCAGCCTCCCATTCGGGCTTCAAGAGACCCAGTACTTC
>TRBD2|TRBV20-1|TRBJ2-3|few|18
CSARDLAGGPKRLDTQYF
TGCAGTGCTAGAGATCTAGCGGGGGGGCCAAAACGTTTAGATACGCAGTATTTT
>TRBD2|TRBV4-1|TRBJ2-3|few|15
CASTQRPSGRDTQYF
TGCGCCAGCACCCAACGTCCTAGCGGGAGAGATACGCAGTATTTT
>TRBD1|TRBV27|TRBJ2-3|.|16
CASSLLGQGADGTQYF
TGTGCCAGCAGTTTACTCGGACAGGGGGCCGATGGTACGCAGTATTTT
>TRBD2|TRBV28|TRBJ2-1|.|13
CASKEHPGGTLFF
TGTGCCAGCAAAGAGCACCCGGGAGGTACGCTGTTCTTC
>.|TRBV24-1|TRBJ2-3|.|12
CATSDSWDTQYF
TGTGCCACCAGTGATTCCTGGGATACGCAGTATTTT
>TRBD1|TRBV11-2|TRBJ1-1|.|14
CASSFGPGGVEAFF
TGTGCCAGCAGCTTTGGACCAGGGGGGGTTGAAGCTTTCTTT
>.|TRBV20-1|TRBJ2-3|few|15
CSANEPGFSTDTQYF
TGCAGTGCTAACGAGCCCGGGTTCTCCACAGATACGCAGTATTTT
>.|TRBV4-1|TRBJ1-2|few|15
CASTFLAGALYGYTF
TGCGCCAGCACATTCTTGGCAGGGGCCCTCTATGGCTACACCTTC